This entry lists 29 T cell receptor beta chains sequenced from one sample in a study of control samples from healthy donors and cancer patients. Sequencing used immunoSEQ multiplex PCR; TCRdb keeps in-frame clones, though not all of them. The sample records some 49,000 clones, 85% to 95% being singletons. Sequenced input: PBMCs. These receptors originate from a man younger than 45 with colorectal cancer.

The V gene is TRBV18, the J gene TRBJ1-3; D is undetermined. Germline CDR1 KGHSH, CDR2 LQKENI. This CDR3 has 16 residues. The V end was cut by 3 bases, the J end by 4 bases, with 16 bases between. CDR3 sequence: CASSPQQSPKGNTIYF. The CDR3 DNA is TGTGCCAGCTCACCTCAGCAGAGCCCCAAGGGAAACACCATATATTTT.

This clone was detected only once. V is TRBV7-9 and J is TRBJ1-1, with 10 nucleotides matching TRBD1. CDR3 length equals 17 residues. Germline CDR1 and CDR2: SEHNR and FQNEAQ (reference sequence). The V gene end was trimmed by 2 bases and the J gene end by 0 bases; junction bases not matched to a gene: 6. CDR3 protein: CASSLPTGGGMNTEAFF. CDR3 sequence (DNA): TGTGCCAGCAGCTTACCGACAGGGGGCGGCATGAACACTGAAGCTTTCTTT.

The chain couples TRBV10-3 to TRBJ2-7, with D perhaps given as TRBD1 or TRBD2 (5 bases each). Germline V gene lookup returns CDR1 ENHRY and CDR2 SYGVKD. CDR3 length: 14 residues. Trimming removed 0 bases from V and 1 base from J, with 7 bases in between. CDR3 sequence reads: CAISESRGSYEQYF. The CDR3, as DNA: TGTGCCATCAGTGAGTCGAGGGGTTCCTACGAGCAGTACTTC.

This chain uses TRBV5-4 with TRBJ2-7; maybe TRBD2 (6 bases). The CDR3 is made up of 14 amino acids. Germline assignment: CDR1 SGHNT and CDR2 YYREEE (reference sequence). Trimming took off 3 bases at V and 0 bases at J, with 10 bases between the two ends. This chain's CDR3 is CASSSFSGSYEQYV. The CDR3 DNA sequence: TGTGCCAGCAGCTCCTTTAGCGGCTCCTACGAGCAGTACGTC.

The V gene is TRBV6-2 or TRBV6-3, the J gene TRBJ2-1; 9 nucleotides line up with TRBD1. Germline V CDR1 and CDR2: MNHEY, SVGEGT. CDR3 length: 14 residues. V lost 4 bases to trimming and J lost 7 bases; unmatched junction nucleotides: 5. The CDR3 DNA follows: TGTGCCAGCAGTTTCCGGGACAGGGTTAATGAGCAGTTCTTC. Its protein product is CASSFRDRVNEQFF.

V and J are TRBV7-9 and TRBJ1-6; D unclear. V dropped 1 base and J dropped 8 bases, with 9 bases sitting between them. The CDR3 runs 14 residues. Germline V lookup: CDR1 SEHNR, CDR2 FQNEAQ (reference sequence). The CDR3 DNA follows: TGTGCCAGCAGCTTAGGGGAGGAAGATTCACCCCTCCACTTT. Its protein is CASSLGEEDSPLHF.

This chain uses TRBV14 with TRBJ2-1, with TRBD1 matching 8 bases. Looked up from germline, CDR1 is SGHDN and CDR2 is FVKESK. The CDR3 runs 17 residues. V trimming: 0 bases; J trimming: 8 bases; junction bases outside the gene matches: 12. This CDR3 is CASSQDRGRGRFDEQFF. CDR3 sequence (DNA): TGTGCCAGCAGCCAAGATAGGGGCAGGGGGCGTTTCGATGAGCAGTTCTTC.

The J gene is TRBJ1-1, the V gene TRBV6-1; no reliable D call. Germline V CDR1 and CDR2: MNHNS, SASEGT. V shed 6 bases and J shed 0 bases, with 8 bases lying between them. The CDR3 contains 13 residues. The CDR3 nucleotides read TGTGCCAGCAGCGCCAGAATGAACACTGAAGCTTTCTTT. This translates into CASSARMNTEAFF.

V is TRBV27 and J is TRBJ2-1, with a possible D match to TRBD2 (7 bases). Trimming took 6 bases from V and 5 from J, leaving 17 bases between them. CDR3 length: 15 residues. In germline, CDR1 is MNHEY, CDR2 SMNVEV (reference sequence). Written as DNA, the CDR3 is TGTGCCAGCAGAAGGGGGGGTGAAAGCGACAATGAGCAGTTCTTC. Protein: CASRRGGESDNEQFF.

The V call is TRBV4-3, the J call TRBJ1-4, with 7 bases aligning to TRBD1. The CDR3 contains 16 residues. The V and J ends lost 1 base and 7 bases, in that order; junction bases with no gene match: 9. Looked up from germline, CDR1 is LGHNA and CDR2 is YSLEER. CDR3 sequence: CASSQVVGGGFEKLFF. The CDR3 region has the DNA TGCGCCAGCAGCCAAGTTGTAGGGGGCGGGTTTGAAAAACTGTTTTTT.

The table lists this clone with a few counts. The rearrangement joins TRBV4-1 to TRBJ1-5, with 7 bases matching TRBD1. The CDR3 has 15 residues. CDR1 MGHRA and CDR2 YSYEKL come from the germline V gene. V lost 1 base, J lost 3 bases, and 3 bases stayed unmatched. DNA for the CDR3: TGCGCCAGCAGCCAAGGGACAGGCTACAATCAGCCCCAGCATTTT. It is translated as CASSQGTGYNQPQHF.

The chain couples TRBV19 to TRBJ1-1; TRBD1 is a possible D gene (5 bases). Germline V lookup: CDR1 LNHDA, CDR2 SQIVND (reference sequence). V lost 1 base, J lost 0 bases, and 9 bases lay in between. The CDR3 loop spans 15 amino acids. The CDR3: CASSIAGTVNTEAFF. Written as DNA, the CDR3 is TGTGCCAGTAGTATAGCGGGGACGGTGAACACTGAAGCTTTCTTT.

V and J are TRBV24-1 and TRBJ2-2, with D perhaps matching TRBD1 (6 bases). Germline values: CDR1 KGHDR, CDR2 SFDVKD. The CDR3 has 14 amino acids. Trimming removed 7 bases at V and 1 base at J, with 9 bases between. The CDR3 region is CATREQGNTGELFF. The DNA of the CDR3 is TGTGCCACCAGGGAACAGGGGAACACCGGGGAGCTGTTTTTT.

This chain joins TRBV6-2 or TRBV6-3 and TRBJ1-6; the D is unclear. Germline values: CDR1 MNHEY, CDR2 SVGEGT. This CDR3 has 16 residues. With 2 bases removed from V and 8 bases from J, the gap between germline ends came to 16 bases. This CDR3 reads CASSYPISRNHSPLHF. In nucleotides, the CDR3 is TGTGCCAGCAGTTACCCTATCTCCAGGAACCATTCACCCCTCCACTTT.

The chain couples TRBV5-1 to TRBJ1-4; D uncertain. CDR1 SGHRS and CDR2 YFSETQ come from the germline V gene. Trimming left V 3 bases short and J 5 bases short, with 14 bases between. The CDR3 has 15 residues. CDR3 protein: CASSWKAGQNEKLFF. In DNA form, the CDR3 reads TGCGCCAGCAGCTGGAAGGCTGGGCAGAATGAAAAACTGTTTTTT.

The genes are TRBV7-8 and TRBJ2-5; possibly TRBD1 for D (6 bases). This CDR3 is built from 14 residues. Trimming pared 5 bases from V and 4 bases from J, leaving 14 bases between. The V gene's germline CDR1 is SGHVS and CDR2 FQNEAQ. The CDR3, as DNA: TGTGCCAGCAGCCAGCAAACAGGGCGAGAGACCCAGTACTTC. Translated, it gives CASSQQTGRETQYF.

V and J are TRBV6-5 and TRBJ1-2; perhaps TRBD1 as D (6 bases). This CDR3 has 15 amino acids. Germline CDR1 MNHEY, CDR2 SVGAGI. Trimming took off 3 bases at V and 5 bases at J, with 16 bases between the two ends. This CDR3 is CASSYGLDRPYGYTF. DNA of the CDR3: TGTGCCAGCAGTTATGGTTTGGACAGACCTTATGGCTACACCTTC.

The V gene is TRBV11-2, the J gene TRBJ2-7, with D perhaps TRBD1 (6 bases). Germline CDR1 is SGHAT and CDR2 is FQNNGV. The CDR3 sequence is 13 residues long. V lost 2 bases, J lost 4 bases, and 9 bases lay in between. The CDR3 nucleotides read TGTGCCAGCAGCTTAAACAGGGTGTACGAGCAGTACTTC. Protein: CASSLNRVYEQYF.

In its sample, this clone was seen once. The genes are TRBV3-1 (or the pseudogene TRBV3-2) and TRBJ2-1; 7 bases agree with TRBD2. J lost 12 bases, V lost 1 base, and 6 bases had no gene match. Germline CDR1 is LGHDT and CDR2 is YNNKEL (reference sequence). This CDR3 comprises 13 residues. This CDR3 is CASSQAQLAVQFF. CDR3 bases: TGTGCCAGCAGCCAAGCCCAGCTAGCGGTGCAGTTCTTC.

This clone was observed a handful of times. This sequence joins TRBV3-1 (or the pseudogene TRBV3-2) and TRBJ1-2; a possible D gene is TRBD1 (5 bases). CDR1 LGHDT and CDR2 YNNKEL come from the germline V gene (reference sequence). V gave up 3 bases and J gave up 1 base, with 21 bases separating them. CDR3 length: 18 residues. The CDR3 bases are TGTGCCAGCAGCCACCCCGCGGGGGAACCCCGACATAACTATGGCTACACCTTC. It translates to CASSHPAGEPRHNYGYTF.

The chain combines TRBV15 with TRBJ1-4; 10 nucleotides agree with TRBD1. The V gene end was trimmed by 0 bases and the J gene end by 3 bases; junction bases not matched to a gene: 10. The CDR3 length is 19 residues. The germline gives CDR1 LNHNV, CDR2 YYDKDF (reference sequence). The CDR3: CATSRDKTGGVLANEKLFF. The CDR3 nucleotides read TGTGCCACCAGCAGAGATAAGACAGGGGGCGTTCTAGCTAATGAAAAACTGTTTTTT.

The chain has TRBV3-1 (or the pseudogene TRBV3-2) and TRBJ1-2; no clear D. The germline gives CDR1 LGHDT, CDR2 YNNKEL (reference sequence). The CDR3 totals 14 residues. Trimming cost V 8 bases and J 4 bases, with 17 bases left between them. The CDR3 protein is CASSGSPNLYGYTF. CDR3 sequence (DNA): TGTGCCAGCTCGGGCAGTCCTAACCTCTATGGCTACACCTTC.

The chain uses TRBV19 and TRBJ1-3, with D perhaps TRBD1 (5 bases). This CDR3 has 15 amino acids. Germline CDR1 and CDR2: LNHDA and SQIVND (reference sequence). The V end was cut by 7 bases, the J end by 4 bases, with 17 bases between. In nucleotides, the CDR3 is TGTGCCAGTAATCAGGGCCAAATAGGCGGAAACACCATATATTTT. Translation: CASNQGQIGGNTIYF.

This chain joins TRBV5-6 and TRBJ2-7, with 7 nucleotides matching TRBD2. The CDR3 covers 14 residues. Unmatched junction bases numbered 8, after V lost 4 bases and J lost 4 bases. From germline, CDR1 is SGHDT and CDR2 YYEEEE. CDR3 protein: CASSPPGGGYEQYV. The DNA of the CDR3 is TGTGCCAGCAGCCCCCCTGGGGGGGGATACGAGCAGTACGTC.

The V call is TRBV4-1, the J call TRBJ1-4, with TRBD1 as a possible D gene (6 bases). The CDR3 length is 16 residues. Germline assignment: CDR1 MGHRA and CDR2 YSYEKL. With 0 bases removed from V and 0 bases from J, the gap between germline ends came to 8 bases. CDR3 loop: CASSQDGQPTNEKLFF. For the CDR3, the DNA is TGCGCCAGCAGCCAAGATGGACAGCCAACTAATGAAAAACTGTTTTTT.

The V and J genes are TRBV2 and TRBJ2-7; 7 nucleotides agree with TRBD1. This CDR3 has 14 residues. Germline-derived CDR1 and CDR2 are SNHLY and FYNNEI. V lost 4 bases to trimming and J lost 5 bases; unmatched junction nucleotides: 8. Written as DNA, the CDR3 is TGTGCCAGCAGTGTTAAAGGGGGCTGGAACGAGCAGTACGTC. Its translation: CASSVKGGWNEQYV.

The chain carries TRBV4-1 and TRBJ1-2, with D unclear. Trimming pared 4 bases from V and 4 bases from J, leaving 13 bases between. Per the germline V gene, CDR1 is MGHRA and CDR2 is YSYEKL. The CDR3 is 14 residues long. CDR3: CASSPREGGYGYTF. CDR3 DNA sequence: TGCGCCAGCAGCCCCCGGGAGGGAGGCTATGGCTACACCTTC.

The CDR3 DNA sequence: TGTGCCAGCAGCTTGACGGAGCGCAATCAGCCCCAGCATTTT. Translating gives CASSLTERNQPQHF. The chain uses TRBV7-8 and TRBJ1-5; D gene uncertain. This CDR3 spans 14 amino acids. V lost 3 bases and J lost 2, with 8 bases in between. Germline V lookup: CDR1 SGHVS, CDR2 FQNEAQ.

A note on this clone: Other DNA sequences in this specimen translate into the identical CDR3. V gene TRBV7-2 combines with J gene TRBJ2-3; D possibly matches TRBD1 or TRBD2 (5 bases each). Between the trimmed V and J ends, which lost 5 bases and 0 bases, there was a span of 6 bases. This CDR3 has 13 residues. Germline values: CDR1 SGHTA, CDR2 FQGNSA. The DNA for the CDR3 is TGTGCCAGCAGCCGGGACAGCACAGATACGCAGTATTTT. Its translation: CASSRDSTDTQYF. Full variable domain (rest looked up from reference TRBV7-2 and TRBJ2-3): GAGVSQSPSNKVTEKGKDVELRCDPISGHTALYWYRQSLGQGLEFLIYFQGNSAPDKSGLPSDRFSAERTGGSVSTLTIQRTQQEDSAVYLCASSRDSTDTQYFGPGTRLTVL.